The 20 T cell receptor beta chains below come from one sample, sequenced in a study of blood T cell repertoires in COVID-19. Here immunoSEQ multiplex PCR was the method, and the copy in TCRdb shows in-frame clones only, minus some. In the table there are about 380,000 clones, 85% to 90% of which are singletons. Material: PBMCs or T cells enriched from blood (not recorded which). The receptors were gathered from a woman aged 18-30 years who had recovered from COVID-19.

This chain links TRBV5-4 with TRBJ2-1; perhaps TRBD2 as D (7 bases). The CDR3 runs 15 residues. CDR1 SGHNT and CDR2 YYREEE come from the germline V gene (reference sequence). Trimming stripped 0 bases from V and 4 bases from J, with 11 bases between. This CDR3 reads CASSLAGGGYNEQFF. DNA of the CDR3: TGTGCCAGCAGCTTGGCGGGGGGCGGTTACAATGAGCAGTTCTTC.

The CDR3 sequence: CASSYLRDGSPLHF. CDR3 nucleotides: TGTGCCAGCAGTTACCTCAGGGATGGCTCACCCCTCCACTTT. This sequence joins TRBV6-5 and TRBJ1-6; tentatively, D is TRBD1 (5 bases). Germline CDR1 reads MNHEY; CDR2 reads SVGAGI. The CDR3 runs to 14 residues. The V and J ends lost 2 bases and 10 bases respectively, with 12 bases between them.

The V call is TRBV15, the J call TRBJ2-1; maybe TRBD1 (6 bases). Looked up from germline, CDR1 is LNHNV and CDR2 is YYDKDF (reference sequence). This CDR3 comprises 15 residues. Trimming took 3 bases from V and 0 from J, leaving 9 bases between them. Here the CDR3 reads CATSRGAVSYNEQFF. CDR3 DNA: TGTGCCACCAGCAGGGGGGCTGTCTCCTACAATGAGCAGTTCTTC. Filled out from reference TRBV15 and TRBJ2-1, the complete variable domain reads DAMVIQNPRYQVTQFGKPVTLSCSQTLNHNVMYWYQQKSSQAPKLLFHYYDKDFNNEADTPDNFQSRRPNTSFCFLDIRSPGLGDTAMYLCATSRGAVSYNEQFFGPGTRLTVL.

This clone was detected ten times or more. The CDR3 sequence: CASSLGAANTGELFF. The CDR3 coding sequence is TGTGCCAGCAGCTTAGGAGCGGCGAACACCGGGGAGCTGTTTTTT. The chain has TRBV7-9 and TRBJ2-2; a weak D match, TRBD2 (5 bases). Germline assignment: CDR1 SEHNR and CDR2 FQNEAQ (reference sequence). The CDR3 is 15 residues long. V dropped 1 base and J dropped 0 bases, with 6 bases sitting between them.

The chain has TRBV6-5 and TRBJ2-7; perhaps TRBD1 as D (6 bases). With 0 bases removed from V and 5 bases from J, the gap between germline ends came to 11 bases. The CDR3 has 14 residues. Looked up from germline, CDR1 is MNHEY and CDR2 is SVGAGI. The CDR3 nucleotides are TGTGCCAGCAGTTACTCTAACAGGGAACACGAGCAGTACTTC. This gives the protein CASSYSNREHEQYF.

The count of this clone is one. This rearrangement joins TRBV19 to TRBJ1-1, with TRBD1 matching 9 bases. The CDR3 is made up of 13 amino acids. V was pared by 6 bases and J by 4 bases, with 3 bases of the junction left unmatched. The germline V gene has CDR1 LNHDA and CDR2 SQIVND (reference sequence). CDR3 nucleotides: TGTGCCAGTAGCTCGACAGGGGGCACTGAAGCTTTCTTT. Protein sequence: CASSSTGGTEAFF.

This chain uses TRBV19 with TRBJ2-7; D perhaps matches TRBD2 (6 bases). Germline values: CDR1 LNHDA, CDR2 SQIVND (reference sequence). With 5 bases removed from V and 4 bases from J, the gap between germline ends came to 15 bases. The CDR3 spans 14 residues. The chain's CDR3 is CASSPGRGGYEQYF. The CDR3 nucleotides read TGTGCCAGTAGTCCCGGTCGGGGAGGTTACGAGCAGTACTTC.

The chain uses TRBV18 and TRBJ1-3; a possible D gene is TRBD1 (5 bases). Germline V lookup: CDR1 KGHSH, CDR2 LQKENI. The germline V and J ends were trimmed by 3 bases and 3 bases, with 12 bases remaining between them. The CDR3 spans 15 residues. CDR3: CASSPAGVIGNTIYF. Here the CDR3 DNA reads TGTGCCAGCTCACCTGCGGGGGTCATTGGAAACACCATATATTTT.

The rearrangement links TRBV7-6 to TRBJ1-3; no clear D gene. Germline assignment: CDR1 SGHVS and CDR2 FNYEAQ. Trimming removed 1 base from V and 0 bases from J, with 10 bases in between. The CDR3 has 16 residues. The DNA of the CDR3 is TGTGCCAGCAGCTTAGTCGGGGTCAACTCTGGAAACACCATATATTTT. Its protein product is CASSLVGVNSGNTIYF. The full variable domain, with the rest looked up from reference TRBV7-6 and TRBJ1-3, is GAGVSQSPRYKVTKRGQDVALRCDPISGHVSLYWYRQALGQGPEFLTYFNYEAQQDKSGLPNDRFSAERPEGSISTLTIQRTEQRDSAMYRCASSLVGVNSGNTIYFGEGSWLTVV.

The chain employs TRBV5-1 and TRBJ2-1, with a tentative D call TRBD2 (5 bases). Germline V gives CDR1 SGHRS, CDR2 YFSETQ. Trimming took 4 bases from V and 5 from J, leaving 13 bases between them. The CDR3 length is 14 residues. The CDR3: CASSPRTEDNEQFF. CDR3 DNA sequence: TGCGCCAGCAGCCCCAGGACGGAGGACAATGAGCAGTTCTTC.

In this sample, this clone turned up a few times. The V call is TRBV7-2, the J call TRBJ1-1, with unresolved D. Germline V CDR1 and CDR2: SGHTA, FQGNSA. With 2 bases removed from V and 11 bases from J, the gap between germline ends came to 24 bases. This CDR3 has 16 residues. CDR3 residues: CASSLTDLELNTAAFF. The CDR3 region has the DNA TGTGCCAGCAGCTTAACAGACCTCGAATTAAACACTGCGGCTTTCTTT.

The V and J genes are TRBV30 and TRBJ1-4; D remains unclear. Trimming removed 2 bases from V and 5 bases from J, with 12 bases in between. This CDR3 spans 14 amino acids. CDR1 and CDR2 (germline): GTSNPN, SVGIG (reference sequence). CDR3 sequence (DNA): TGTGCCTGGAGTATGCGGGCGGGGAATGAAAAACTGTTTTTT. It translates to CAWSMRAGNEKLFF. Together with reference TRBV30 and TRBJ1-4, the CDR3 gives the full variable domain: SQTIHQWPATLVQPVGSPLSLECTVEGTSNPNLYWYRQAAGRGLQLLFYSVGIGQISSEVPQNLSASRPQDRQFILSSKKLLLSDSGFYLCAWSMRAGNEKLFFGSGTQLSVL.

The rearrangement uses TRBV7-2 and TRBJ2-1; TRBD2 matches 9 bases. This CDR3 is 16 amino acids long. J was trimmed by 4 bases and V by 0 bases; bases with no gene match: 4. Germline V CDR1 and CDR2: SGHTA, FQGNSA. CDR3 nucleotide sequence: TGTGCCAGCAGCTTAGCGATGCGGGGGGGTTACAATGAGCAGTTCTTC. It yields the protein CASSLAMRGGYNEQFF.

This chain links TRBV29-1 with TRBJ2-1; D might be TRBD2 (5 bases). The CDR3 has 15 residues. Germline CDR1 is SQVTM and CDR2 is ANQGSEA. V lost 8 bases and J lost 0, with 17 bases in between. CDR3 nucleotide sequence: TGCAGCCTCCCCCTTTTGGCGGGCTCCTACAATGAGCAGTTCTTC. Residues: CSLPLLAGSYNEQFF.

The gene calls are TRBV4-1 and TRBJ2-2; 10 bases line up with TRBD2. Germline lookup yields CDR1 MGHRA and CDR2 YSYEKL. V lost 3 bases, J lost 3 bases, and 4 bases stayed unmatched. CDR3 length equals 16 residues. The CDR3 DNA follows: TGCGCCAGCAGCCACCAGGGACTAGCGTACACCGGGGAGCTGTTTTTT. This encodes CASSHQGLAYTGELFF.

This clone was counted a few times. V is TRBV7-8 and J is TRBJ1-4; 10 nucleotides agree with TRBD1. The CDR3 loop spans 14 amino acids. The germline CDR1 and CDR2 sequences are SGHVS and FQNEAQ. Trimming took 5 bases from V and 7 from J; bases not matched to a gene: 4. The CDR3 region is CASSLGQGGEKLFF. The DNA for the CDR3 is TGTGCCAGCAGCCTAGGACAGGGGGGTGAAAAACTGTTTTTT.

This clone was seen just once. In DNA, the CDR3 is TGTGCCAGCAGCCGACAATTAGGAGAGACCCAGTACTTC. Translated, it gives CASSRQLGETQYF. The chain links TRBV6-5 to TRBJ2-5; D gene unclear. V lost 6 bases, J lost 4 bases, and 12 bases lay in between. The CDR3 covers 13 residues. Germline assignment: CDR1 MNHEY and CDR2 SVGAGI.

The chain has TRBV2 and TRBJ1-2; D gene unclear. The ends were cut back, 4 bases at V and 7 bases at J, with 13 bases in the middle. CDR1 SNHLY and CDR2 FYNNEI come from the germline V gene. The CDR3 contains 13 residues. The CDR3 DNA reads TGTGCCAGCAGTGCACTCGTCCCCTCTGGCTACACCTTC. This sequence encodes CASSALVPSGYTF.

V and J are TRBV7-3 and TRBJ2-3; 10 positions match TRBD2. Germline V gene data show CDR1 as SGHTA and CDR2 as FQGTGA. V lost 5 bases and J lost 3; bases outside the gene matches: 5. This CDR3 spans 15 amino acids. The CDR3: CASSVGLAATDTQYF. The DNA of the CDR3 is TGTGCCAGCAGCGTCGGACTAGCGGCGACAGATACGCAGTATTTT.

This sequence joins TRBV5-4 and TRBJ2-2; perhaps TRBD1 as D (5 bases). Germline assignment: CDR1 SGHNT and CDR2 YYREEE (reference sequence). Trimming took off 0 bases at V and 3 bases at J, with 12 bases between the two ends. The CDR3 runs to 16 residues. The CDR3 protein is CASSLGSRVDTGELFF. DNA for the CDR3: TGTGCCAGCAGCTTGGGGTCCAGGGTGGACACCGGGGAGCTGTTTTTT. The whole variable domain, filled in from reference TRBV5-4 and TRBJ2-2, reads ETGVTQSPTHLIKTRGQQVTLRCSSQSGHNTVSWYQQALGQGPQFIFQYYREEENGRGNFPPRFSGLQFPNYSSELNVNALELDDSALYLCASSLGSRVDTGELFFGEGSRLTVL.